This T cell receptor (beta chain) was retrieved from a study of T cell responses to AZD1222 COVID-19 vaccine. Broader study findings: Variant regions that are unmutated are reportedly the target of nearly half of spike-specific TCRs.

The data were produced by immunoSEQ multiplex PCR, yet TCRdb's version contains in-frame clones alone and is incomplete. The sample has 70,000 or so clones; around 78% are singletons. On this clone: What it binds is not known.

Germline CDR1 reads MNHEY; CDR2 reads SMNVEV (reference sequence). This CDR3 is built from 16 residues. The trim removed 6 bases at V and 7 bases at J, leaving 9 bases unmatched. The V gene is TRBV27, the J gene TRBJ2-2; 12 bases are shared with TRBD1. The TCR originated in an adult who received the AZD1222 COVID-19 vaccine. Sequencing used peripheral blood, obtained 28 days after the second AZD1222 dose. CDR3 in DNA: TGTGCCAGCAGAATGGGGGGGACAGGGGGCTTCGGGGAGCTGTTTTTT. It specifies CASRMGGTGGFGELFF.